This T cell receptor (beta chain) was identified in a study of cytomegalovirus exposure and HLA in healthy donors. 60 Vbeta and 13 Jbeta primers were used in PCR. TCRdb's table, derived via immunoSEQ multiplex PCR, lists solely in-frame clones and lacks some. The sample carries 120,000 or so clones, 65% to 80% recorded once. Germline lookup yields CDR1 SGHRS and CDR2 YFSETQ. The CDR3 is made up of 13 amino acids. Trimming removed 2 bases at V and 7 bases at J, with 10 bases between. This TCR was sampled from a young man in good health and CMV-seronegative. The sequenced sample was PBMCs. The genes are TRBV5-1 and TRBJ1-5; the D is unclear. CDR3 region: CASSLAGRQPQHF. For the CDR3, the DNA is TGCGCCAGCAGCTTAGCAGGTCGACAGCCCCAGCATTTT.